These T cell receptor beta chains were read from a single sample in a study of patients and donors after allogeneic stem cell transplantation. From the RT-PCR reads, TCRdb called clonotypes with MiXCR, one entry per CDR3 protein. The sample lists 900,000 to 1,000,000 distinct CDR3 sequences; more than 15% were seen once. Sequenced material: blood, either unsorted or a sorted T cell fraction (not recorded which). The receptors derive from a human donor who was either an allogeneic HSCT recipient or a stem cell or donor lymphocyte infusion donor (not recorded which). It is not recorded whose cells these are; they may come from a transplant donor. The CDR3 runs from the conserved cysteine through the conserved F or W. A D gene is named only where the DNA matches it firmly. The size field is filled for only some rows; it gives once, few, many or a size class.

size: NA; V: TRBV20-1; J: TRBJ2-7; D: TRBD2; CDR3: CSARGGQRGISYEQYF; DNA: TGCAGTGCTAGAGGGGGCCAGCGGGGGATTTCCTACGAGCAGTACTTC
size: NA; V: TRBV24-1; J: TRBJ2-3; D: NA; CDR3: CATSRIDGGHTDTQYF; DNA: TGTGCCACCAGTCGGATTGACGGGGGGCACACAGATACGCAGTATTTT
size: few; V: TRBV20-1; J: TRBJ2-2; D: NA; CDR3: CSVPGTSTGELFF; DNA: TGCAGTGTACCGGGTACGAGCACCGGGGAGCTGTTTTTT
size: NA; V: TRBV12-3/TRBV12-4; J: TRBJ2-7; D: NA; CDR3: CASRGPRGYEQYF; DNA: TGTGCCAGCAGGGGTCCCCGTGGCTACGAGCAGTACTTC
size: few; V: TRBV7-6; J: TRBJ2-5; D: NA; CDR3: CASSKQEGAVTQYF; DNA: TGTGCCAGCAGCAAACAAGAGGGCGCGGTGACCCAGTACTTC
size: many; V: TRBV29-1; J: TRBJ2-1; D: NA; CDR3: CSGRSGTYNEQFF; DNA: TGCAGCGGGCGTAGCGGTACCTACAATGAGCAGTTCTTC
size: NA; V: TRBV5-6; J: TRBJ1-1; D: TRBD1; CDR3: CASSSIDRADTEAFF; DNA: TGTGCCAGCAGTTCGATCGACAGGGCCGACACTGAAGCTTTCTTT
size: many; V: TRBV25-1; J: TRBJ1-3; D: TRBD1; CDR3: CASRDRVGRTIYF; DNA: TGTGCCAGCCGGGACAGGGTCGGGCGCACCATATATTTT
size: NA; V: TRBV2; J: TRBJ1-1; D: NA; CDR3: CASSPGSERNTEAFF; DNA: TGTGCCAGCAGTCCTGGGTCTGAGAGGAACACTGAAGCTTTCTTT
size: many; V: TRBV12-3/TRBV12-4; J: TRBJ2-7; D: NA; CDR3: CASSAIRGEQYF; DNA: TGTGCCAGCAGTGCAATCCGGGGCGAGCAGTACTTC
size: many; V: TRBV12-3/TRBV12-4; J: TRBJ2-1; D: NA; CDR3: CAIGAVPYNEQFF; DNA: TGTGCCATCGGGGCGGTCCCGTACAATGAGCAGTTCTTC
size: NA; V: TRBV20-1; J: TRBJ2-5; D: TRBD2; CDR3: CSAGGTSGSRLPQETQYF; DNA: TGCAGTGCTGGCGGGACTAGCGGGAGCCGACTCCCCCAAGAGACCCAGTACTTC
size: few; V: TRBV7-6; J: TRBJ2-7; D: NA; CDR3: CASSLEVEAYEQYF; DNA: TGTGCCAGCAGCTTAGAGGTGGAAGCCTACGAGCAGTACTTC
size: few; V: TRBV2; J: TRBJ1-5; D: TRBD1; CDR3: CASRTETGANQPQHF; DNA: TGTGCCAGCAGGACAGAGACAGGGGCTAATCAGCCCCAGCATTTT
size: few; V: TRBV12-3/TRBV12-4; J: TRBJ1-6; D: NA; CDR3: CATTNRGAHNSPLHF; DNA: TGTGCCACCACAAACCGGGGGGCCCATAATTCACCCCTCCACTTT
size: few; V: TRBV5-1; J: TRBJ2-2; D: TRBD1; CDR3: CASSATRTGVDGELFF; DNA: TGCGCCAGCAGCGCCACCCGGACAGGGGTAGACGGGGAGCTGTTTTTT
size: NA; V: TRBV20-1; J: TRBJ1-4; D: NA; CDR3: CSARDWRIHEKLFF; DNA: TGCAGTGCTAGAGATTGGAGAATACATGAAAAACTGTTTTTT
size: NA; V: TRBV12-3/TRBV12-4; J: TRBJ1-2; D: NA; CDR3: CASSLLRDRGGYTF; DNA: TGTGCCAGCAGTTTACTACGGGACCGGGGTGGCTACACCTTC
size: few; V: TRBV29-1; J: TRBJ2-1; D: NA; CDR3: CSVWGAGTKPHNEQFF; DNA: TGCAGCGTCTGGGGGGCGGGGACCAAGCCTCACAATGAGCAGTTCTTC
size: many; V: TRBV4-2; J: TRBJ2-2; D: NA; CDR3: CASSQVRGELFF; DNA: TGTGCCAGCAGCCAAGTTAGAGGGGAGCTGTTTTTT
size: few; V: TRBV2; J: TRBJ2-5; D: TRBD2; CDR3: CASSEALAGGTQYF; DNA: TGTGCCAGCAGTGAGGCACTAGCGGGAGGAACCCAGTACTTC
size: few; V: TRBV4-1; J: TRBJ2-5; D: NA; CDR3: CASSQAIFPETQYF; DNA: TGCGCCAGCAGCCAGGCAATTTTCCCAGAGACCCAGTACTTC
size: NA; V: TRBV27; J: TRBJ2-2; D: NA; CDR3: CASSFHFSPGELFF; DNA: TGTGCCAGCAGTTTTCATTTTTCCCCCGGGGAGCTGTTTTTT
size: many; V: TRBV5-1; J: TRBJ1-1; D: NA; CDR3: CASSFNIGNTEAFF; DNA: TGCGCCAGCAGCTTTAACATCGGGAACACTGAAGCTTTCTTT
size: few; V: TRBV10-3; J: TRBJ2-7; D: TRBD2; CDR3: CAISPGRAGSYEQYF; DNA: TGTGCCATCAGTCCCGGGAGGGCGGGATCCTACGAGCAGTACTTC
size: few; V: TRBV4-3; J: TRBJ2-3; D: NA; CDR3: CASSQVAAVTDTQYF; DNA: TGCGCCAGCAGCCAAGTGGCGGCGGTAACAGATACGCAGTATTTT
size: NA; V: TRBV20-1; J: TRBJ2-3; D: TRBD2; CDR3: CSARYKRLAGVNTQYF; DNA: TGCAGTGCTAGATACAAACGACTAGCGGGGGTAAATACGCAGTATTTT
size: few; V: TRBV27; J: TRBJ1-1; D: NA; CDR3: CASSLPGAGAEAFF; DNA: TGTGCCAGCAGTCTACCGGGCGCCGGGGCTGAAGCTTTCTTT
size: many; V: TRBV24-1; J: TRBJ2-5; D: NA; CDR3: CATSDLRHPQGETQYF; DNA: TGTGCCACCAGTGATTTGCGGCACCCCCAAGGAGAGACCCAGTACTTC
size: NA; V: TRBV20-1; J: TRBJ1-3; D: NA; CDR3: CSARAWGRKGNTIYF; DNA: TGCAGTGCTAGAGCGTGGGGGCGAAAAGGAAACACCATATATTTT
size: NA; V: TRBV4-2; J: TRBJ2-5; D: TRBD2; CDR3: CASSSSGGADQETQYF; DNA: TGTGCCAGCAGCTCTAGCGGGGGGGCCGACCAAGAGACCCAGTACTTC
size: few; V: TRBV5-5; J: TRBJ2-1; D: NA; CDR3: CASSSRGLADEQFF; DNA: TGTGCCAGCAGCTCCCGCGGATTAGCGGATGAGCAGTTCTTC
size: NA; V: TRBV12-3/TRBV12-4; J: TRBJ2-3; D: TRBD2; CDR3: CASSFFSGVGDTQYF; DNA: TGTGCCAGCAGTTTTTTTAGCGGGGTAGGAGATACGCAGTATTTT
size: NA; V: TRBV7-9; J: TRBJ1-1; D: NA; CDR3: CASSLRGPPGLNTEAFF; DNA: TGTGCCAGCAGCTTAAGAGGCCCCCCAGGCTTGAACACTGAAGCTTTCTTT
size: many; V: TRBV5-1; J: TRBJ2-2; D: NA; CDR3: CASSLSAANTGELFF; DNA: TGCGCCAGCAGCCTGTCAGCCGCGAACACCGGGGAGCTGTTTTTT
size: few; V: TRBV6-4; J: TRBJ2-1; D: NA; CDR3: CASSPSPGSLYEQFF; DNA: TGTGCCAGCAGTCCATCCCCGGGGAGTTTGTATGAGCAGTTCTTC
size: NA; V: TRBV7-2; J: TRBJ2-1; D: TRBD2; CDR3: CASSSGLAGHEQFF; DNA: TGTGCCAGCAGCTCGGGACTAGCAGGGCATGAGCAGTTCTTC
size: few; V: TRBV12-3/TRBV12-4; J: TRBJ1-4; D: NA; CDR3: CASSFLGNEKLFF; DNA: TGTGCCAGCAGTTTTCTGGGTAATGAAAAACTGTTTTTT
size: NA; V: TRBV27; J: TRBJ1-5; D: NA; CDR3: CASSLIGDNQPQHF; DNA: TGTGCCAGCAGTTTGATAGGGGACAATCAGCCCCAGCATTTT
size: NA; V: TRBV11-3; J: TRBJ2-1; D: NA; CDR3: CASRLGGGSLFF; DNA: TGTGCCAGCAGACTTGGGGGGGGCTCTCTGTTCTTC
size: few; V: TRBV7-3; J: TRBJ2-7; D: TRBD1; CDR3: CASRRTGSSEQYF; DNA: TGTGCCAGCAGGCGGACAGGGTCATCCGAGCAGTACTTC
size: NA; V: TRBV6-1; J: TRBJ1-5; D: NA; CDR3: CASTLGLENQPQHF; DNA: TGTGCCAGCACACTTGGACTGGAGAATCAGCCCCAGCATTTT
size: NA; V: TRBV12-3/TRBV12-4; J: TRBJ1-2; D: NA; CDR3: CASALTRGGSGYTF; DNA: TGTGCCAGCGCGCTTACCCGAGGGGGGTCCGGCTACACCTTC
size: few; V: TRBV12-3/TRBV12-4; J: TRBJ2-7; D: NA; CDR3: CASSPGTINEQYF; DNA: TGTGCCAGCAGCCCCGGGACGATAAACGAGCAGTACTTC
size: few; V: TRBV11-2; J: TRBJ2-1; D: NA; CDR3: CASSPPRGNSYNEQFF; DNA: TGTGCCAGCAGCCCACCCCGGGGCAACTCCTACAATGAGCAGTTCTTC
size: few; V: TRBV5-1; J: TRBJ2-2; D: NA; CDR3: CASSLAVIAAGELFF; DNA: TGCGCCAGCAGCTTGGCCGTGATTGCGGCCGGGGAGCTGTTTTTT
size: NA; V: TRBV20-1; J: TRBJ2-7; D: NA; CDR3: CSATGEPYEQYF; DNA: TGCAGTGCTACAGGTGAACCCTACGAGCAGTACTTC
size: NA; V: TRBV2; J: TRBJ2-2; D: NA; CDR3: CASSEEVNTGELFF; DNA: TGTGCCAGCAGTGAAGAGGTCAACACCGGGGAGCTGTTTTTT
size: few; V: TRBV7-9; J: TRBJ1-5; D: TRBD1; CDR3: CASSSGQGEFQPQHF; DNA: TGTGCCAGCAGCTCCGGACAGGGGGAGTTTCAGCCCCAGCATTTT
size: many; V: TRBV4-3; J: TRBJ2-7; D: NA; CDR3: CASSQDKRTHYEQYF; DNA: TGCGCCAGCAGCCAAGATAAACGGACCCACTACGAGCAGTACTTC
size: NA; V: TRBV6-5; J: TRBJ2-3; D: TRBD2; CDR3: CASSYSIVKREPTDTQYF; DNA: TGTGCCAGCAGTTACTCGATAGTGAAGCGGGAGCCCACAGATACGCAGTATTTT
size: NA; V: TRBV19; J: TRBJ1-1; D: TRBD1; CDR3: CASSTWTGDTEAFF; DNA: TGTGCCAGTAGTACCTGGACAGGGGACACTGAAGCTTTCTTT